This T cell receptor (beta chain) was retrieved from a study of shared clonotypes between healthy human individuals. Study summary: Each donor had three CD4 naive, three CD4 memory, two CD8 naive and one CD8 memory plate. Study observations and caveats: With few donors, the genetic and exposure-history diversity represented was limited. In general, naive subsets displayed greater estimated richness than memory subsets did. Around 5% of naive CD4 clonotypes were common to four donors.

Per the germline V gene, CDR1 is KGHSH and CDR2 is LQKENI. The CDR3 spans 14 residues. V lost 5 bases, J lost 6 bases, and 14 bases lay in between. Only in-frame clones appear in the TCRdb table, and some are missing; sequencing was by immunoSEQ multiplex PCR. Of 1.4 million to 1.5 million clones in the sample, around 97% were seen once. A few counts support this clone. As yet, its antigen is unknown. V and J are TRBV18 and TRBJ1-5; D unresolved. Sequences were obtained from naive CD4+ T cells sorted from blood. The sample's subset: CD45RA+ positively selected. The source of this sequence is a man younger than 45 in good health. The CDR3 DNA follows: TGTGCCAGCTCAGCAGACGCCGCAGGTCAGCCCCAGCATTTT. This translates into CASSADAAGQPQHF.